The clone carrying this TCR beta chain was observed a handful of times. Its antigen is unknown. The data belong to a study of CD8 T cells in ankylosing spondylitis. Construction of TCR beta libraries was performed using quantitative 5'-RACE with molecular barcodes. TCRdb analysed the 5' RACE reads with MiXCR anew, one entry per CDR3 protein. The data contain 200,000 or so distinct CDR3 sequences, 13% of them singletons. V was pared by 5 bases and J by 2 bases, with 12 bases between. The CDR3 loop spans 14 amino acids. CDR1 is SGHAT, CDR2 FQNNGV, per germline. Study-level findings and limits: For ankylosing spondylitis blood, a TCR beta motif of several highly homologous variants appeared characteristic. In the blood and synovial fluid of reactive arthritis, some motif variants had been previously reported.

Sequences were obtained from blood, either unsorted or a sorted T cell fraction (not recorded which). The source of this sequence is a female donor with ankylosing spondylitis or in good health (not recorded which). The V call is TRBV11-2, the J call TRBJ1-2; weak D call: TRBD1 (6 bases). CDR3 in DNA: TGTGCCAGCAGCCGCCGGGGGGCCAACTATGGCTACACCTTC. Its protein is CASSRRGANYGYTF. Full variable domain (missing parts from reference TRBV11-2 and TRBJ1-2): EAGVAQSPRYKIIEKRQSVAFWCNPISGHATLYWYQQILGQGPKLLIQFQNNGVVDDSQLPKDRFSAERLKGVDSTLKIQPAKLEDSAVYLCASSRRGANYGYTFGSGTRLTVV.